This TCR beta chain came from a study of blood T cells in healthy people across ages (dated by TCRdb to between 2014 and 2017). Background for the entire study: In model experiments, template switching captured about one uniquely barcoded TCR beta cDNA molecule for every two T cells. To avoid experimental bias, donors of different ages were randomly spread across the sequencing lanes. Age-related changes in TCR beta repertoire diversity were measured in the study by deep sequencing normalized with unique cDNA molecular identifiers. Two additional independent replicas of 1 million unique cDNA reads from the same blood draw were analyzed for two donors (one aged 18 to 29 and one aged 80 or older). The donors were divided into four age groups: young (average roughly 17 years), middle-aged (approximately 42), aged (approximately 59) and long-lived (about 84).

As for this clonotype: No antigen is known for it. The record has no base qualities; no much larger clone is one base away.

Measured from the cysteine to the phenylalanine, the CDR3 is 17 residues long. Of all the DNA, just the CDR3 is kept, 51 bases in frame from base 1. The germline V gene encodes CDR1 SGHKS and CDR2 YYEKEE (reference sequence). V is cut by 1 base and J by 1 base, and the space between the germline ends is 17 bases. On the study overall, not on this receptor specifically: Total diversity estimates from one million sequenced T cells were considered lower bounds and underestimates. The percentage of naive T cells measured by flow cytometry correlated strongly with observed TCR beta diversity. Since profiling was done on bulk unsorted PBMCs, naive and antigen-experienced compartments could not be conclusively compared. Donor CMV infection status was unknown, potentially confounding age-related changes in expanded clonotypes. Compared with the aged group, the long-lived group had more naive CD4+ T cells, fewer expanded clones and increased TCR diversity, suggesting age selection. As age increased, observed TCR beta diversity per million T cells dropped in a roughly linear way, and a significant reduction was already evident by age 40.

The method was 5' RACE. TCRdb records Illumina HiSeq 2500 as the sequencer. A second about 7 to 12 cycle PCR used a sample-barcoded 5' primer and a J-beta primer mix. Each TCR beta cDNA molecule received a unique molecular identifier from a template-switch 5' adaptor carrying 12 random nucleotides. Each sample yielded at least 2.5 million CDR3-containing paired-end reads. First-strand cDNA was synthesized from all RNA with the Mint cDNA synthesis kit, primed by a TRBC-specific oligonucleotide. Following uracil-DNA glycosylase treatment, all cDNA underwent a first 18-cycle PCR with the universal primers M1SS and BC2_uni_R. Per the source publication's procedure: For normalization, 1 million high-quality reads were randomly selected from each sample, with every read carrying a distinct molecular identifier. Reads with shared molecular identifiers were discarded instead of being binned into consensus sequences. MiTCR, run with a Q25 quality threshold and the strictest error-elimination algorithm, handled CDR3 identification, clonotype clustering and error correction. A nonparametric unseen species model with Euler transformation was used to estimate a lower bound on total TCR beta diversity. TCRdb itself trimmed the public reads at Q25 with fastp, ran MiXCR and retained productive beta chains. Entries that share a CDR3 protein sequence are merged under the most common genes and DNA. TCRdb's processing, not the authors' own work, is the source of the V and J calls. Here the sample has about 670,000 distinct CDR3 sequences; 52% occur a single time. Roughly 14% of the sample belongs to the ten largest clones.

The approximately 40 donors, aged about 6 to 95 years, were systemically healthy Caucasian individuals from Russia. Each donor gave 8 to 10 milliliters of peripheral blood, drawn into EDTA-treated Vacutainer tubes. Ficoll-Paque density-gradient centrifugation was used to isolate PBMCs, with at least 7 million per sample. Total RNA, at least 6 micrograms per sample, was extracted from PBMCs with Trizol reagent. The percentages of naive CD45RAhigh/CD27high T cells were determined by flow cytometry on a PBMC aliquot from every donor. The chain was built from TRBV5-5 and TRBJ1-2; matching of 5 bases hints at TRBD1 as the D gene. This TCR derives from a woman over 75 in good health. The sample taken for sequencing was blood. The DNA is TGTGCCAGCAGCTTGTTCGACCACAGGAATAGTAACTATGGCTACACCTTC. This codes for CASSLFDHRNSNYGYTF.